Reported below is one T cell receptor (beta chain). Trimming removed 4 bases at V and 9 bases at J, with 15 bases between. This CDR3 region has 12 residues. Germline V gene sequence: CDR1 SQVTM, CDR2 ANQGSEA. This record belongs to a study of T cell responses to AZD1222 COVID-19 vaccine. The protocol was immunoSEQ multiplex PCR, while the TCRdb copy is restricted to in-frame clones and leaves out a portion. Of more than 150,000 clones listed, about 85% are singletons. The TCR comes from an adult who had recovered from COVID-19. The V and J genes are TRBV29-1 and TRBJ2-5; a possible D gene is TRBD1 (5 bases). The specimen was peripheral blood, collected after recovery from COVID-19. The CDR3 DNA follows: TGCAGCGTTGCTGTGGGGCCCGAGGCCCAGTACTTC. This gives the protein CSVAVGPEAQYF. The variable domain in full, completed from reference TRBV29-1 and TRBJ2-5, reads SAVISQKPSRDICQRGTSLTIQCQVDSQVTMMFWYRQQPGQSLTLIATANQGSEATYESGFVIDKFPISRPNLTFSTLTVSNMSPEDSSIYLCSVAVGPEAQYFGPGTRLLVL.